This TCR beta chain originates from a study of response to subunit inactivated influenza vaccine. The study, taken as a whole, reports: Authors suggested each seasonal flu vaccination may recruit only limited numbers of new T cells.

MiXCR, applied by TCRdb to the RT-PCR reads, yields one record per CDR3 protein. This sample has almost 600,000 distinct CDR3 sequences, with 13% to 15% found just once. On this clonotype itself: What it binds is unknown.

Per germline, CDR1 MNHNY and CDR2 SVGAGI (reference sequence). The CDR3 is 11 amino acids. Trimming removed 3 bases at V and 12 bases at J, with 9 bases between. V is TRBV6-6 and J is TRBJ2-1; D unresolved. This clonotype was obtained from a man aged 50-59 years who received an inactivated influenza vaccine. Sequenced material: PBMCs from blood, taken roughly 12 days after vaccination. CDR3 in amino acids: CASSYNLGQFF. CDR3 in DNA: TGTGCCAGCAGTTATAACTTGGGGCAGTTCTTC.